The next 6 T cell receptor beta chains were all read from a single sample in a study of vaccination and CD4 T cells after COVID-19. Scientists ran DNA taken from cultured CD4+ T cells through the Oncomine TCR Beta short-read assay for sequencing. One entry per CDR3 protein, called by TCRdb with MiXCR from the PCR reads. The sample contains about 15,000 distinct CDR3 sequences, roughly 50% of which appear only once. The treatment is: roughly 10-day PBMC culture with coronavirus spike peptide pools or control peptides (ViraFEST assay). The antigens for these receptors are not known. Sequencing was carried out using CD4+ T cells from blood, cultured in vitro. These receptors all come from a human donor who had recovered from COVID-19.

This clonotype was seen more than once but under ten times. The chain recombines TRBV6-1 with TRBJ2-3, with a weak D call TRBD1 (6 bases). V gave up 1 base and J gave up 3 bases, with 17 bases separating them. The length of the CDR3 is 17 residues. Germline V lookup: CDR1 MNHNS, CDR2 SASEGT. CDR3 nucleotides: TGTGCCAGCAGTGAAGTTGGGACCGGGACACTTACAGATACGCAGTATTTT. Translating gives CASSEVGTGTLTDTQYF.

In this sample, this clonotype turned up a few times. This rearrangement joins TRBV19 to TRBJ1-1, with 8 bases identical to TRBD1. Germline V gene sequence: CDR1 LNHDA, CDR2 SQIVND (reference sequence). This CDR3 is 13 amino acids long. V was pared by 3 bases and J by 6 bases, with 3 bases of the junction left unmatched. CDR3 nucleotides: TGTGCCAGTAGTATGGACAGGGTTGCTGAAGCTTTCTTT. It yields the protein CASSMDRVAEAFF.

The rearrangement uses TRBV7-2 and TRBJ2-4; TRBD2 aligns across 8 bases. Germline CDR1 reads SGHTA; CDR2 reads FQGNSA. The CDR3 has 17 amino acids. The trim removed 2 bases at V and 4 bases at J, leaving 10 bases unmatched. The CDR3 is CASSLTGAGGGKNIQYF. The CDR3 DNA sequence: TGTGCCAGCAGCTTAACAGGTGCGGGAGGTGGTAAAAACATTCAGTACTTC.

This clonotype has only a few counts. The chain uses TRBV5-4 and TRBJ1-2; 10 bases map to TRBD1. Germline V gives CDR1 SGHNT, CDR2 YYREEE (reference sequence). This CDR3 spans 15 amino acids. With V trimmed by 4 bases and J by 8 bases, 11 bases remained unmatched. CDR3 residues: CASSGIAKGQGGYTF. CDR3 sequence (DNA): TGTGCCAGCAGCGGAATAGCCAAGGGACAGGGGGGCTACACCTTC.

There are a few counts of this clonotype. The chain has TRBV6-1 and TRBJ2-1, with TRBD2 as a possible D gene (6 bases). The CDR3 totals 13 residues. In germline, CDR1 is MNHNS, CDR2 SASEGT. The V and J ends lost 4 bases and 6 bases respectively, with 10 bases between them. The CDR3 sequence is CASSVYGSNEQFF. CDR3 nucleotides: TGTGCCAGCAGTGTTTACGGGAGCAATGAGCAGTTCTTC.

The J gene is TRBJ1-2, the V gene TRBV7-2, with D possibly TRBD1 on 6 matching bases. The V end lost 5 bases, the J end lost 2 bases, and 15 bases lay between the germline ends. Germline V gene data show CDR1 as SGHTA and CDR2 as FQGNSA. CDR3 length: 15 amino acids. DNA for the CDR3: TGTGCCAGCAGCCCTGGACAGCTTCCCAACTATGGCTACACCTTC. Its translation is CASSPGQLPNYGYTF.